This TCR beta chain was profiled in a study of blood T cell repertoires in COVID-19. Turning to the study itself: The United States, Italy and Spain supplied acute and convalescent COVID-19 samples. Sources were T cells, B-cell-depleted T cells, or PBMCs; the material itself was cDNA or gDNA.

As handled by the study authors: Cell counts per sample came from amplifying reference gene primers. The table came from immunoSEQ multiplex PCR; TCRdb's copy has only in-frame clones and leaves some out. V and J calls and clone size follow that table, whereas D and trimming were derived from the DNA. The sample lists 150,000 to 200,000 clones, 88% seen once, with around 5.8% in the top ten. Germline V gene data show CDR1 as LNHNV and CDR2 as YYDKDF (reference sequence). Unmatched junction bases numbered 12, after V lost 2 bases and J lost 5 bases. This CDR3 region has 17 residues. The sequenced sample was peripheral blood. This chain links TRBV15 with TRBJ1-5; 7 nucleotides agree with TRBD1. This receptor was identified in a man aged 35 to 55 with active or convalescent COVID-19. The CDR3 nucleotides are TGTGCCACCAGCAGATTCAAGACAGGGAGAGGCGATCAGCCCCAGCATTTT. Amino acids: CATSRFKTGRGDQPQHF.